Shown below are 4 T cell receptor beta chains from a single sample sequenced in a study of T cell repertoires in cytomegalovirus infection (dated by TCRdb to the late 2010s). The sequencing machine was an Illumina HiSeq 1500. The raw public reads went through TCRdb reprocessing: fastp at Q25, MiXCR clone calling, in-frame beta chains kept. CDR3 protein duplicates are merged, each entry listing the most common genes and DNA. The sample includes 740,000 or so distinct CDR3 sequences, with roughly 35% observed a single time. Together, the top ten hold 2.5% to 3% of the sample. Sequencing used PBMCs. The source of these receptors is a human donor in good health (CMV status not recorded). Some clones in this sample may be carry-over from other donors' samples.

In this sample, this clonotype turned up a few times. The chain is built from TRBV11-2 and TRBJ1-2, with D possibly matching TRBD1 (5 bases). The CDR3 consists of 16 residues. The germline CDR1 and CDR2 sequences are SGHAT and FQNNGV. Trimming left V 1 base short and J 8 bases short, with 20 bases between. CDR3 nucleotides: TGTGCCAGCAGCTTAGTGGATGCAGGGTTGACGCGCGGCTACACCTTC. It specifies CASSLVDAGLTRGYTF.

This clonotype was recorded only once. This chain uses TRBV2 with TRBJ1-2; D uncertain. The germline V and J ends were trimmed by 7 bases and 2 bases, with 8 bases remaining between them. Germline V lookup: CDR1 SNHLY, CDR2 FYNNEI. CDR3 length equals 12 residues. Written as DNA, the CDR3 is TGTGCCAGCATTGGTACAAACTATGGCTACACCTTC. This codes for CASIGTNYGYTF.

This clonotype was observed a few times. This sequence joins TRBV7-6 and TRBJ2-7; 10 nucleotides line up with TRBD2. J lost 1 base, V lost 4 bases, and 4 bases had no gene match. CDR3 size: 15 residues. Germline assignment: CDR1 SGHVS and CDR2 FNYEAQ. The CDR3 loop is CASSSGTSVSYEQYF. The CDR3 nucleotides are TGTGCCAGCAGCTCAGGGACTAGCGTTTCCTACGAGCAGTACTTC.

This clonotype was seen ten or more times. This chain joins TRBV7-6 and TRBJ2-5; weak D call: TRBD1 (5 bases). Germline CDR1 and CDR2: SGHVS and FNYEAQ. There are 15 residues in the CDR3. The germline V and J ends were trimmed by 5 bases and 0 bases, with 13 bases remaining between them. CDR3 coding DNA: TGTGCCAGCAGCCCGTCTCAGGGAAACCAAGAGACCCAGTACTTC. It yields the protein CASSPSQGNQETQYF.